This entry is about one T cell receptor (beta chain). Its specificity is unknown. The data originate from a study of T cell responses to AZD1222 COVID-19 vaccine. Study outcomes and limitations: Among vaccine-associated CD4 TCRs, coverage spanned spike, with dominance at 160-218 and 743-854. Just a handful of people given AZD1222 tested seropositive at baseline. Clonal diversity was possibly underestimated, and the donors were mostly white British, with more females. Nearly half of unique spike-specific TCRs reportedly avoided B.1.351 and B.1.1.7 mutated regions.

Assay used: immunoSEQ multiplex PCR; TCRdb lists only in-frame clones, some missing. The profile shows 150,000 to 200,000 clones, 94% of them singletons. The TCR was taken from an adult in good health. The sample consisted of peripheral blood, taken on day 0 of AZD1222 vaccination.

The CDR3 nucleotides are TGCAGTGCTAGTAACACCGTTGCCGGGGGAGAGCAGTACTTC. Translating it yields CSASNTVAGGEQYF. The chain is built from TRBV20-1 and TRBJ2-7; D possibly corresponds to TRBD2 (6 bases). This CDR3 is 14 amino acids long. Trimming stripped 3 bases from V and 7 bases from J, with 19 bases between. The germline gives CDR1 DFQATT, CDR2 SNEGSKA (reference sequence).